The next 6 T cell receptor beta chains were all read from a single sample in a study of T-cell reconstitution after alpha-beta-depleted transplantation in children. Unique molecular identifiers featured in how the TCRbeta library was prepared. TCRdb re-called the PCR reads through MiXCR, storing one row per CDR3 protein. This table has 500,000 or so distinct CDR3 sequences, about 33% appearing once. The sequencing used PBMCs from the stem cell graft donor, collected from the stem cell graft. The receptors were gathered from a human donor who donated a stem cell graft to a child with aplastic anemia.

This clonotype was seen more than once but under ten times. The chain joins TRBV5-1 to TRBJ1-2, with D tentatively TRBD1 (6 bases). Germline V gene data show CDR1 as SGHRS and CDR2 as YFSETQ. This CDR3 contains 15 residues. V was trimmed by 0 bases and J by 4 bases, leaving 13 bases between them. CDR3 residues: CASSLAGTTFYGYTF. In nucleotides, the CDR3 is TGCGCCAGCAGCTTGGCCGGGACAACGTTCTATGGCTACACCTTC.

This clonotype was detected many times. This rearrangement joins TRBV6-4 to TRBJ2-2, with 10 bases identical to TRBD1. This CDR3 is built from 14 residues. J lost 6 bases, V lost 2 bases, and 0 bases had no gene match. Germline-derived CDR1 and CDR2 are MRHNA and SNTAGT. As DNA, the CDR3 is TGTGCCAGCAGTGACGGACAGGGGGCCGGGGAGCTGTTTTTT. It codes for CASSDGQGAGELFF.

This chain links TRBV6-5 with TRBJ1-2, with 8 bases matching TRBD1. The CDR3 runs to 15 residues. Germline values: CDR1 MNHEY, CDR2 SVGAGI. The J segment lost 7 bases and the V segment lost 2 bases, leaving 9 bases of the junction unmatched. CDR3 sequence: CASSYDQDRDRGYTF. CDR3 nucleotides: TGTGCCAGCAGTTACGATCAGGACAGGGACCGTGGCTACACCTTC.

CDR3: CASSGYYGEQYF. CDR3 DNA: TGTGCCAGCAGTGGGTATTATGGCGAGCAGTACTTC. The chain employs TRBV6-2 or TRBV6-3 and TRBJ2-7; D remains unclear. The CDR3 covers 12 residues. Germline V gives CDR1 MNHEY, CDR2 SVGEGT. V dropped 5 bases and J dropped 6 bases, with 11 bases sitting between them.

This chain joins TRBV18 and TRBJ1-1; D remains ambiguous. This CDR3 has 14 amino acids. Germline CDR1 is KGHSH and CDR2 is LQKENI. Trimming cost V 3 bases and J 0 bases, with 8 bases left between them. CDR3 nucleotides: TGTGCCAGCTCACCGGACGGGATGAACACTGAAGCTTTCTTT. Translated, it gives CASSPDGMNTEAFF.

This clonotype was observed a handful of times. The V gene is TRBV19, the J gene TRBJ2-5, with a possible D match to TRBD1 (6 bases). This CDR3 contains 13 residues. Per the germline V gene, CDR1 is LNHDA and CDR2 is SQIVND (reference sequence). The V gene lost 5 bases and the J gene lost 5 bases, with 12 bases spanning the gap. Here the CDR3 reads CASSRTDEETQYF. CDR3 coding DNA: TGTGCCAGTAGTCGGACAGATGAGGAGACCCAGTACTTC.